Presented here are 13 T cell receptor beta chains from one specimen sequenced in a study of blood T cell repertoires in COVID-19. Some clones are missing from TCRdb's copy, which holds only in-frame ones; the method was immunoSEQ multiplex PCR. The profile shows about 430,000 clones, about 88% of them singletons. The sample consisted of PBMCs or T cells enriched from blood (not recorded which). All receptors derive from a woman aged 18-35 years who had been exposed to COVID-19.

V gene TRBV2 combines with J gene TRBJ1-2, with D possibly being TRBD1 (6 bases). The germline V gene encodes CDR1 SNHLY and CDR2 FYNNEI. V gave up 7 bases and J gave up 4 bases, with 13 bases separating them. The CDR3 length is 13 residues. CDR3 sequence reads: CASKSGDLYGYTF. CDR3 nucleotides: TGTGCCAGCAAGTCAGGGGACCTCTATGGCTACACCTTC.

The chain employs TRBV28 and TRBJ1-2; D ambiguous. Germline values: CDR1 MDHEN, CDR2 SYDVKM. Trimming removed 3 bases from V and 1 base from J, with 6 bases in between. This CDR3 spans 13 amino acids. The DNA of the CDR3 is TGTGCCAGCAGTTTGGGCCGTAACTATGGCTACACCTTC. Translating gives CASSLGRNYGYTF.

This chain uses TRBV7-9 with TRBJ2-1; 11 bases are shared with TRBD1. Germline assignment: CDR1 SEHNR and CDR2 FQNEAQ (reference sequence). This CDR3 comprises 15 residues. The V gene end was trimmed by 1 base and the J gene end by 8 bases; junction bases not matched to a gene: 4. The CDR3 bases are TGTGCCAGCAGCTTAGTTAGGACAGGGGGCGATGAGCAGTTCTTC. Translated, it gives CASSLVRTGGDEQFF.

The chain joins TRBV5-1 to TRBJ1-2, with no clear D. The CDR3 contains 11 residues. The V end lost 0 bases, the J end lost 6 bases, and 3 bases lay between the germline ends. CDR1 and CDR2 from the germline V gene are SGHRS and YFSETQ. The CDR3 sequence: CASSLANGYTF. Written as DNA, the CDR3 is TGCGCCAGCAGCTTGGCCAATGGCTACACCTTC.

The chain combines TRBV6-4 with TRBJ1-5; D not resolved. The V gene's germline CDR1 is MRHNA and CDR2 SNTAGT. Trimming pared 6 bases from V and 7 bases from J, leaving 19 bases between. The CDR3 length is 15 residues. CDR3 protein: CASRFKDGRGQPQHF. In DNA form, the CDR3 reads TGTGCCAGCAGATTTAAGGACGGGCGGGGACAGCCCCAGCATTTT.

The V and J genes are TRBV2 and TRBJ1-4; D ambiguous. CDR3 length equals 14 residues. Trimming shortened V by 4 bases and J by 1 base, and 7 bases separated the two germline ends. Germline assignment: CDR1 SNHLY and CDR2 FYNNEI. The CDR3 DNA reads as TGTGCCAGCAGTGCCCGGGTAACTAATGAAAAACTGTTTTTT. It specifies CASSARVTNEKLFF.

The chain uses TRBV7-2 and TRBJ2-5; 8 positions match TRBD1. The V gene's germline CDR1 is SGHTA and CDR2 FQGNSA. This CDR3 spans 14 amino acids. Germline trimming cut 4 bases from V and 6 bases from J; bases unmatched to any gene: 7. CDR3 in amino acids: CASSSGQGGKTQYF. Written as DNA, the CDR3 is TGTGCCAGCAGCTCAGGACAGGGCGGAAAGACCCAGTACTTC.

V and J are TRBV29-1 and TRBJ1-2, with D unresolved. Trimming took 0 bases from V and 7 from J, leaving 12 bases between them. Germline CDR1 reads SQVTM; CDR2 reads ANQGSEA. The CDR3 consists of 13 residues. CDR3 sequence (DNA): TGCAGCGTTGAAGATTTAGCTGCTAGTGGCTACACCTTC. Translated: CSVEDLAASGYTF.

The V call is TRBV7-9, the J call TRBJ2-5; TRBD2 is a possible D gene (5 bases). This CDR3 comprises 13 residues. Looked up from germline, CDR1 is SEHNR and CDR2 is FQNEAQ (reference sequence). The V end lost 4 bases, the J end lost 0 bases, and 6 bases lay between the germline ends. CDR3 nucleotides: TGTGCCAGCAGCTCCGGGGACCAAGAGACCCAGTACTTC. Its translation: CASSSGDQETQYF.

CDR3 region: CATSREEDLANEQFF. The CDR3 DNA reads TGTGCCACCAGCAGAGAAGAGGACTTAGCCAATGAGCAGTTCTTC. The chain uses TRBV15 and TRBJ2-1; a weak D match, TRBD2 (5 bases). The CDR3 spans 15 residues. Trimming stripped 0 bases from V and 6 bases from J, with 12 bases between. CDR1 is LNHNV and CDR2 is YYDKDF in the germline V gene (reference sequence).

The chain is built from TRBV9 and TRBJ2-7, with 9 bases matching TRBD1. This CDR3 has 15 residues. J gave up 3 bases and V 0 bases, and 4 bases lay outside the gene matches. From germline, CDR1 is SGDLS and CDR2 YYNGEE. The CDR3 DNA follows: TGTGCCAGCAGCGTAGGGGGGACAGGGCTCTACGAGCAGTACTTC. Amino acids: CASSVGGTGLYEQYF.

This clone showed up just once. The chain is built from TRBV3-1 (or the pseudogene TRBV3-2) and TRBJ2-7; 8 bases line up with TRBD1. The length of the CDR3 is 16 residues. From germline, CDR1 is LGHDT and CDR2 YNNKEL (reference sequence). The J segment lost 6 bases and the V segment lost 0 bases, leaving 10 bases of the junction unmatched. Here the CDR3 reads CASSQDWGQVLLEQYF. In nucleotides, the CDR3 is TGTGCCAGCAGCCAAGATTGGGGACAGGTCCTCCTCGAGCAGTACTTC.

The chain recombines TRBV20-1 with TRBJ2-1, with TRBD2 matching over 8 bases. Trimming cost V 3 bases and J 5 bases; bases outside gene matches: 9. This CDR3 comprises 15 residues. Germline V lookup: CDR1 DFQATT, CDR2 SNEGSKA (reference sequence). CDR3: CSASEGSGRDNEQFF. DNA of the CDR3: TGCAGTGCTAGTGAGGGAAGCGGGAGAGACAATGAGCAGTTCTTC.